The 10 T cell receptor beta chains below all came from one sample that was sequenced in a study of T cells after posttransplantation cyclophosphamide. TCRdb's copy holds only in-frame clones and misses some; the assay was immunoSEQ multiplex PCR. Observed are 40,000 to 45,000 clones, no singletons, with the top ten taking approximately 2%. Sample: PBMCs. The source of these receptors is a man aged 35-49 years in good health, CMV-negative, and a related stem cell transplant donor.

At least ten counts were recorded for this clone. V is TRBV2 and J is TRBJ2-7; D is unresolved. V shed 6 bases and J shed 3 bases, with 15 bases lying between them. The length of the CDR3 is 14 residues. In germline, CDR1 is SNHLY, CDR2 FYNNEI. For the CDR3, the DNA is TGTGCCAGCAGAAGAATAGGGTGGGACTACGAGCAGTACGTC. Translated, it gives CASRRIGWDYEQYV.

This clone was detected ten times or more. This sequence joins TRBV19 and TRBJ2-5; TRBD2 agrees at 14 bases. CDR1 and CDR2 (germline): LNHDA, SQIVND (reference sequence). The CDR3 consists of 16 residues. The V segment lost 5 bases and the J segment 5 bases; nucleotides outside the gene matches: 7. CDR3 sequence (DNA): TGTGCCAGTAGTCCCGGACTAGCGGGAGGTAGCGAGACCCAGTACTTC. This sequence encodes CASSPGLAGGSETQYF.

This clone has a count of ten or more. The rearrangement uses TRBV9 and TRBJ1-6; TRBD1 agrees at 9 bases. The germline V gene encodes CDR1 SGDLS and CDR2 YYNGEE. This CDR3 contains 15 residues. V lost 0 bases, J lost 6 bases, and 1 base stayed unmatched. The CDR3 spells CASSVEDRGNSPLHF. CDR3 coding DNA: TGTGCCAGCAGCGTAGAGGACAGGGGTAATTCACCCCTCCACTTT.

Many counts were recorded for this clone. The chain uses TRBV2 and TRBJ1-2; no clear D. V lost 6 bases, J lost 12 bases, and 14 bases lay in between. The CDR3 has 11 residues. CDR1 is SNHLY, CDR2 FYNNEI, per germline. CDR3 in DNA: TGTGCCAGCAGCCCCTTGGGAGGTCACACCTTC. Amino acid sequence: CASSPLGGHTF.

This clone was recorded a few times. The V and J genes are TRBV6-1 and TRBJ2-5; 7 positions agree with TRBD1. With V trimmed by 4 bases and J by 7 bases, 6 bases remained unmatched. The CDR3 is 13 amino acids. Germline V gene data show CDR1 as MNHNS and CDR2 as SASEGT. In DNA form, the CDR3 reads TGTGCCAGCAGTGGACAGGGTACCGCGACCCAGTACTTC. Protein sequence: CASSGQGTATQYF.

This clone was detected many times. The gene calls are TRBV5-1 and TRBJ1-1, with a tentative D call TRBD1 (6 bases). V gave up 0 bases and J gave up 6 bases, with 18 bases separating them. CDR3 size: 16 residues. Germline CDR1 is SGHRS and CDR2 is YFSETQ. CDR3 in amino acids: CASSLALGRGGSEAFF. CDR3 sequence (DNA): TGCGCCAGCAGCTTGGCCCTTGGCAGGGGCGGTTCTGAAGCTTTCTTT.

There are many counts of this clone. The chain joins TRBV2 to TRBJ1-2; TRBD1 agrees at 8 bases. The CDR3 is made up of 15 amino acids. J was trimmed by 4 bases and V by 7 bases; bases with no gene match: 11. Germline V lookup: CDR1 SNHLY, CDR2 FYNNEI. CDR3 bases: TGTGCCAGCAAAGTCGGGACAGGCAATTTCTATGGCTACACCTTC. Protein sequence: CASKVGTGNFYGYTF.

In its sample, this clone was seen many times. J is TRBJ2-3 and V is TRBV6-5, with 8 nucleotides matching TRBD2. The CDR3 loop spans 14 amino acids. J lost 5 bases, V lost 5 bases, and 6 bases had no gene match. Per germline, CDR1 MNHEY and CDR2 SVGAGI. In DNA form, the CDR3 reads TGTGCCAGCAGTCTCGGGGGGGCGGTAGATACGCAGTATTTT. This gives the protein CASSLGGAVDTQYF.

This clone was detected ten times or more. The chain joins TRBV7-9 to TRBJ1-1; no clear D gene. Trimming took off 7 bases at V and 5 bases at J, with 8 bases between the two ends. There are 11 residues in the CDR3. Germline lookup yields CDR1 SEHNR and CDR2 FQNEAQ (reference sequence). The CDR3 sequence is CASTSLTEAFF. CDR3 DNA sequence: TGTGCCAGCACCTCCCTGACTGAAGCTTTCTTT. Using reference TRBV7-9 and TRBJ1-1 for the parts outside the CDR3, the full variable domain is DTGVSQNPRHKITKRGQNVTFRCDPISEHNRLYWYRQTLGQGPEFLTYFQNEAQLEKSRLLSDRFSAERPKGSFSTLEIQRTEQGDSAMYLCASTSLTEAFFGQGTRLTVV.

This clone was recorded many times. V and J are TRBV7-6 and TRBJ2-3; no clear D. Germline assignment: CDR1 SGHVS and CDR2 FNYEAQ. The CDR3 has 14 residues. Trimming shortened V by 3 bases and J by 2 bases, and 9 bases separated the two germline ends. The CDR3 loop is CASSFAAYTDTQYF. CDR3 in DNA: TGTGCCAGCAGCTTCGCGGCATACACAGATACGCAGTATTTT.